Sequencing of this TCR beta chain was carried out in a study of vaccination effects on CD4 cells after COVID-19. Study-level points and caveats: Substantial clonal contraction characterized both infection- and vaccine-induced clones late after vaccination.

ViraFEST expansion of antigen-specific CD4+ T cells with viral peptide pools preceded sequencing. Once cultured for around 11 days, the cells underwent separation to obtain CD4+ T cells. Documented for the person is a PCR-confirmed SARS-CoV-2 infection occurring between March and December 2020. A note on this clone: Its target is unknown.

Some clones are missing from TCRdb's copy, which holds only in-frame ones; the method was immunoSEQ multiplex PCR. The repertoire holds tens of thousands of clones, about 76% seen once, with approximately 21% in the top ten. This material consisted of CD4+ T cells from PBMCs cultured with HCoV-NL63 spike peptides, taken before COVID-19 vaccination. This clonotype was obtained from a human donor who had a prior SARS-CoV-2 infection.

As DNA, the CDR3 is TGTGCCAGCAGCTCCGGACTAGCGGGAAGTGATACGCAGTATTTT. As protein: CASSSGLAGSDTQYF. The chain couples TRBV6-4 to TRBJ2-3; 12 bases are shared with TRBD2. The ends lost 6 bases at V and 6 bases at J; junction bases unmatched: 7. This CDR3 has 15 amino acids. Germline values: CDR1 MRHNA, CDR2 SNTAGT.